This entry is about one T cell receptor (beta chain). The sample belongs to a study of control samples from healthy donors and cancer patients. Sequencing used immunoSEQ multiplex PCR; TCRdb keeps in-frame clones, though not all of them. The table shows more than 85,000 clones, with 65% to 85% occurring only once. Germline CDR1 SGHVS, CDR2 FQNEAQ. The CDR3 consists of 15 residues. Unmatched junction bases numbered 4, after V lost 6 bases and J lost 4 bases. The chain links TRBV7-8 to TRBJ2-2; 11 bases line up with TRBD2. The sample comprised PBMCs. The clonotype comes from a man aged 65 to 85 with lung cancer. CDR3 sequence reads: CASRELAGGTGELFF. DNA for the CDR3: TGTGCCAGCAGGGAGCTAGCGGGGGGCACCGGGGAGCTGTTTTTT.